These 12 T cell receptor beta chains share one sample of origin, sequenced in a study of T cells in Graves' hyperthyroidism and ophthalmopathy. TCR beta CDR3 region amplification was performed from RNA transcripts. The study used the HTBI primer set for a first-round RT-PCR of the TCR CDR3. One entry per CDR3 protein, called by TCRdb with MiXCR from the multiplex PCR reads. The sample records just under 750,000 distinct CDR3 sequences, just over 35% being singletons. Source material: blood. Receptors originate from a woman aged 35 to 49 with Graves' hyperthyroidism.

This chain uses TRBV4-3 with TRBJ2-7; perhaps TRBD2 as D (6 bases). V was trimmed by 4 bases and J by 6 bases, leaving 10 bases between them. CDR1 and CDR2 (germline): LGHNA, YSLEER. The CDR3 consists of 12 residues. CDR3 in DNA: TGCGCCAGCAGCCGCGGGACTTCCGAGCAGTACTTC. Protein product: CASSRGTSEQYF.

This clonotype was counted many times. This chain joins TRBV10-3 and TRBJ1-1, with D uncertain. CDR3 length equals 13 residues. The germline gives CDR1 ENHRY, CDR2 SYGVKD. The ends were cut back, 0 bases at V and 2 bases at J, with 4 bases in the middle. The CDR3 DNA sequence: TGTGCCATCAGTGAGTCCCTAAACACTGAAGCTTTCTTT. Its translation: CAISESLNTEAFF.

This clonotype was picked up a small number of times. This chain links TRBV2 with TRBJ2-7, with 7 positions matching TRBD2. The germline V gene encodes CDR1 SNHLY and CDR2 FYNNEI. Trimming at V came to 6 bases and at J to 0 bases, leaving 14 bases not matched to a gene. This CDR3 spans 17 amino acids. CDR3 nucleotides: TGTGCCAGCAGGCCTCGGGTAGCGGGTCCAAGCTCCTACGAGCAGTACTTC. Its protein is CASRPRVAGPSSYEQYF.

V usage is TRBV7-9 and J usage is TRBJ2-5, with D perhaps TRBD2 (6 bases). Matching the DNA end better, TRBJ2-1 makes the J call doubtful. The CDR3 totals 16 residues. The germline gives CDR1 SEHNR, CDR2 FQNEAQ (reference sequence). The CDR3 is CASSLGGASLYNEQFF. CDR3 DNA: TGTGCCAGCAGCTTGGGCGGGGCCTCCCTCTACAATGAGCAGTTCTTC.

In the case of this clonotype: It may be a read error: a sequence one base away is much more abundant. This CDR3 is missing its conserved last phenylalanine or tryptophan, likely due to a read error. This rearrangement joins TRBV2 to TRBJ1-4, with 7 positions matching TRBD1. The CDR3 has 15 amino acids. Germline CDR1 is SNHLY and CDR2 is FYNNEI. The V gene end was trimmed by 7 bases and the J gene end by 0 bases; junction bases not matched to a gene: 5. CDR3: CASIRQGATNEKLFL. The CDR3 DNA is TGTGCCAGCATCAGACAGGGCGCAACTAATGAAAAACTGTTTCTT.

V is TRBV10-3 and J is TRBJ2-5; D possibly matches TRBD1 or TRBD2 (5 bases each). The germline V gene encodes CDR1 ENHRY and CDR2 SYGVKD. The CDR3 loop spans 13 amino acids. The V and J ends lost 5 bases and 0 bases respectively, with 7 bases between them. This chain's CDR3 is CAISLGDQETQYF. CDR3 bases: TGTGCCATCAGTTTGGGGGACCAAGAGACCCAGTACTTC.

J is TRBJ1-1 and V is TRBV5-1; a weak D match, TRBD1 (6 bases). Trimming left V 4 bases short and J 0 bases short, with 16 bases between. CDR1 and CDR2 from the germline V gene are SGHRS and YFSETQ. The CDR3 extends over 16 amino acids. CDR3 protein: CASSDRNQGLNTEAFF. The CDR3 coding sequence is TGCGCCAGCAGCGACCGCAACCAGGGGCTGAACACTGAAGCTTTCTTT.

This clonotype occurred a few times. The chain couples TRBV7-6 to TRBJ1-2; D might be TRBD1 (5 bases). Germline V gives CDR1 SGHVS, CDR2 FNYEAQ. V was shortened by 7 bases and J by 8 bases, with 23 bases between the two germline ends. The CDR3 is made up of 15 amino acids. The CDR3: CASNQGNQGVDGYTF. CDR3 bases: TGTGCCAGCAACCAAGGAAACCAGGGCGTGGACGGCTACACCTTC.

In its sample, this clonotype was seen once. The chain couples TRBV6-5 to TRBJ2-7; D remains ambiguous. The CDR3 covers 15 residues. Per germline, CDR1 MNHEY and CDR2 SVGAGI. Trimming removed 2 bases at V and 7 bases at J, with 18 bases between. DNA of the CDR3: TGTGCCAGCAGTTACAGGCAGGTGATCACCGGGGAGCAGTACTTC. Translating gives CASSYRQVITGEQYF.

This clonotype was picked up a small number of times. This chain joins TRBV11-2 and TRBJ2-7; no definite D call. Trimming took 3 bases from V and 7 from J, leaving 19 bases between them. The CDR3 runs to 15 residues. Germline V lookup: CDR1 SGHAT, CDR2 FQNNGV. The CDR3: CASSFRALYPGEQYF. CDR3 coding DNA: TGTGCCAGCAGCTTCCGGGCCCTTTACCCTGGGGAGCAGTACTTC.

This clonotype was observed many times. The chain recombines TRBV10-3 with TRBJ1-1, with unresolved D. Germline lookup yields CDR1 ENHRY and CDR2 SYGVKD. V lost 3 bases to trimming and J lost 1 base, with 12 bases between them. The CDR3 covers 15 residues. The CDR3 coding sequence is TGTGCCATCAGTGATCCTGGCAGGACGAACACTGAAGCTTTCTTT. Translation: CAISDPGRTNTEAFF.

V usage is TRBV25-1 and J usage is TRBJ2-3; 13 nucleotides match TRBD2. The germline V gene has CDR1 MGHDK and CDR2 SYGVNS. J was trimmed by 0 bases and V by 4 bases; bases with no gene match: 4. The CDR3 loop spans 17 amino acids. The CDR3 here is CASSARLAGGSTDTQYF. The CDR3 region has the DNA TGTGCCAGCAGTGCCAGACTAGCGGGGGGAAGCACAGATACGCAGTATTTT.